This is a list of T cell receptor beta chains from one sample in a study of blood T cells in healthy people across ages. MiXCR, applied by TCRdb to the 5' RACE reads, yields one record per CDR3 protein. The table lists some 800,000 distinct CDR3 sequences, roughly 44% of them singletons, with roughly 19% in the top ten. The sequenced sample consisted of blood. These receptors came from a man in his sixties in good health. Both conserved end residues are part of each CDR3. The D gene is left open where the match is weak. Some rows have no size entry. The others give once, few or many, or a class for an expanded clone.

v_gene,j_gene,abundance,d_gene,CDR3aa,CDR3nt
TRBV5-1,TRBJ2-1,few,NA,CASSLVGEPYNEQFF,TGCGCCAGCAGCTTGGTGGGGGAACCCTACAATGAGCAGTTCTTC
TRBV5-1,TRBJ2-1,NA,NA,CASRRDRVNEQFF,TGCGCCAGCAGAAGAGACAGAGTCAATGAGCAGTTCTTC
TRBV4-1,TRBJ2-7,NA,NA,CASSQLPIPAYEQYF,TGCGCCAGCAGCCAATTGCCGATTCCTGCCTACGAGCAGTACTTC
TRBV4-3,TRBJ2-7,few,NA,CASSQGGRREQYF,TGCGCCAGCAGCCAGGGCGGAAGGCGCGAGCAGTACTTC
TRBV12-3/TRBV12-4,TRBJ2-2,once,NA,CASSLGELFF,TGTGCCAGCAGCCTCGGGGAGCTGTTTTTT
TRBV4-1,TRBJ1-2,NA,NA,CASSQDRGRTPYGYTF,TGCGCCAGCAGCCAAGATAGGGGCAGGACTCCTTATGGCTACACCTTC
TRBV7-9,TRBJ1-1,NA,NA,CGGLLGTEAFF,TGTGGGGGGCTCTTGGGCACTGAAGCTTTCTTT
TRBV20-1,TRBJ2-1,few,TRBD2,CSARAVGTSGGSYYNEQFF,TGCAGTGCTAGAGCGGTCGGCACTAGCGGGGGGTCCTACTACAATGAGCAGTTCTTC
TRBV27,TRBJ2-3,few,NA,CASSLKAGATTDTQYF,TGTGCCAGCAGTTTAAAGGCGGGGGCGACCACAGATACGCAGTATTTT
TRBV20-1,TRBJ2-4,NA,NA,CSAKSLAKNIQYF,TGCAGTGCTAAAAGCCTAGCCAAAAACATTCAGTACTTC
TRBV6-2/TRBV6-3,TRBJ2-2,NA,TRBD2,CASSYTRTSGNTGELFF,TGTGCCAGCAGTTACACAAGGACTAGCGGAAACACCGGGGAGCTGTTTTTT
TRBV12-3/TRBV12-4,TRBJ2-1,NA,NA,CAGSPLNDEQFF,TGTGCCGGCAGTCCCTTGAACGATGAGCAGTTCTTC
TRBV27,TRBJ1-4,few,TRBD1,CASSFGQGIEKLFF,TGTGCCAGCAGTTTCGGACAGGGGATAGAAAAACTGTTTTTT
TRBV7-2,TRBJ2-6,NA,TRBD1,CASSSTGDGANVLTF,TGTGCCAGCAGCTCCACAGGGGACGGGGCCAACGTCCTGACTTTC
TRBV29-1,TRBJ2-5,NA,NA,CSVQLGPETQYF,TGCAGCGTTCAGCTGGGCCCAGAGACCCAGTACTTC
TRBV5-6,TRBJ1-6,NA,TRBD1,CASTFWTGGLTDNSPLHF,TGTGCCAGCACCTTTTGGACAGGGGGCCTAACGGATAATTCACCCCTCCACTTT
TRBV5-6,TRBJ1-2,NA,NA,CASRAGGAYGYTF,TGTGCCAGCAGGGCTGGTGGAGCCTATGGCTACACCTTC
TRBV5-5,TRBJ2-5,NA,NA,CASNAGRGETQYF,TGTGCCAGCAACGCGGGCAGGGGAGAGACCCAGTACTTC
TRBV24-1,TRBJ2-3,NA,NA,CATSGQKVDTQYF,TGTGCCACCAGTGGTCAGAAGGTAGATACGCAGTATTTT
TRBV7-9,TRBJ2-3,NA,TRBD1,CASSSDRGYTQYF,TGTGCCAGCAGCTCGGACAGGGGATATACGCAGTATTTT
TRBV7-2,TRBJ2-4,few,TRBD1,CASSPRGQKAKNIQYF,TGTGCCAGCAGCCCCCGGGGACAGAAAGCCAAAAACATTCAGTACTTC
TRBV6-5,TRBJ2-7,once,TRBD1,CAGSYLGTGTYEQYF,TGTGCCGGCAGTTACTTAGGGACAGGTACCTACGAGCAGTACTTC
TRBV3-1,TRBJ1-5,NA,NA,CASSQDLGGNQPQHF,TGTGCCAGCAGCCAAGATCTAGGAGGGAATCAGCCCCAGCATTTT
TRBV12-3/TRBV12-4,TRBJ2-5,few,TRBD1,CASSLARGPETQYF,TGTGCCAGCAGTTTAGCGAGGGGGCCGGAGACCCAGTACTTC
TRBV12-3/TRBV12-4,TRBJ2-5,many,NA,CASSFRGAETQYF,TGTGCCAGCAGTTTCCGGGGGGCGGAGACCCAGTACTTC
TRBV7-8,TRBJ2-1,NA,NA,CASSLAPQAANEQFF,TGTGCCAGCAGCTTAGCCCCCCAGGCAGCCAATGAGCAGTTCTTC
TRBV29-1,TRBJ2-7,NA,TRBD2,CSVEEGGTSVSYEQYF,TGCAGCGTTGAAGAGGGTGGGACTAGCGTTTCCTACGAGCAGTACTTC
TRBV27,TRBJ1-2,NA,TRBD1,CASSWRDRGLYGYTF,TGTGCCAGCTCCTGGAGGGACAGGGGGCTCTATGGCTACACCTTC
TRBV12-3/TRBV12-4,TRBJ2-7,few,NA,CASSLGANYEQYF,TGTGCCAGCAGTTTGGGGGCGAACTACGAGCAGTACTTC
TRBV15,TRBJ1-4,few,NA,CATSRVRDISNEKLFF,TGTGCCACCAGCAGAGTACGGGACATATCTAATGAAAAACTGTTTTTT
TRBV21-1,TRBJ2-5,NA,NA,CASTDGTYQETQYF,TGTGCCAGCACTGACGGGACGTACCAAGAGACCCAGTACTTC
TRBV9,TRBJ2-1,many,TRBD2,CASSVGGSGAYNEQFF,TGTGCCAGCAGCGTAGGTGGTAGCGGGGCGTACAATGAGCAGTTCTTC
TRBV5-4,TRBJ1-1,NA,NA,CASSLAGNLNTEAFF,TGTGCCAGCAGCTTGGCAGGGAACTTGAACACTGAAGCTTTCTTT
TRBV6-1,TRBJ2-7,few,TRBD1,CASKLDRGPYEQYF,TGTGCCAGCAAGTTGGACAGGGGCCCCTACGAGCAGTACTTC
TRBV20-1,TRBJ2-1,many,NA,CSAKGYNEQFF,TGCAGTGCTAAAGGATACAATGAGCAGTTCTTC
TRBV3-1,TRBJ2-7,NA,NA,CASSPRQITYEQYF,TGTGCCAGCAGCCCCCGACAGATAACCTACGAGCAGTACTTC
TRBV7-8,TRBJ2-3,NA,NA,CASSLVLSSGGTDTQYF,TGTGCCAGCAGCTTAGTATTGAGTTCAGGGGGCACAGATACGCAGTATTTT
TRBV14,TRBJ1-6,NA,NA,CASSLEGNSPLHF,TGTGCCAGCAGCCTTGAGGGGAATTCACCCCTCCACTTT
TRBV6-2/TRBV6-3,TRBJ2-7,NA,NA,CASSPRLGTYEQYF,TGTGCCAGCAGCCCCCGGTTGGGAACCTACGAGCAGTACTTC
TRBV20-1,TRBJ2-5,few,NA,CSARDTQSGETQYF,TGCAGTGCTAGAGATACGCAGTCCGGGGAGACCCAGTACTTC
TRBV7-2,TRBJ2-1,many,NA,CASSSQGPLDNEQFF,TGTGCCAGCAGCTCTCAGGGTCCCCTAGACAATGAGCAGTTCTTC
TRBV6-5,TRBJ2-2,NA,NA,CASSYGFGGTTPNTGELFF,TGTGCCAGCAGTTACGGCTTTGGTGGGACAACACCGAACACCGGGGAGCTGTTTTTT